These T cell receptor beta chains were read from a single sample in a study of cytomegalovirus exposure and HLA in healthy donors. Profiled with immunoSEQ multiplex PCR; TCRdb holds only in-frame clones, not every one. Of 60,000 to 65,000 clones in the sample, roughly 70% are singletons; the top ten hold roughly 25%. Sequences were obtained from PBMCs. These receptors originate from a middle-aged man in good health and CMV-seropositive. CDR3s leave out the opening cysteine and the closing phenylalanine or tryptophan. The order of the fields is CDR3 protein, V gene.

CDR3: ASSTPKRELFYEQY; V: TRBV28
CDR3: SVVTSPSGDYEQY; V: TRBV29-1
CDR3: ASSPRGAVNTGELF; V: TRBV9
CDR3: ASSPRRQGDGMNTEAF; V: TRBV18
CDR3: ASSFRVLNTEAF; V: TRBV28
CDR3: ASSHDSPRGSEAF; V: TRBV7-8
CDR3: ASVPRTNYEQY; V: TRBV6-7
CDR3: ASSVDASGSRGGSSYEQY; V: TRBV2
CDR3: AWSGLAYYNEQF; V: TRBV30
CDR3: AWSFRATGGNTEAF; V: TRBV30
CDR3: ASSEPGNNSPLH; V: TRBV2
CDR3: ASSRAGGTGDYGYT; V: TRBV18
CDR3: ASSGGGRSTDTQY; V: TRBV2
CDR3: ASRWSGAVGGELF; V: TRBV5-6
CDR3: ASSRQGADSNSPLH; V: TRBV7-9
CDR3: ASSLRQGRDEKLF; V: TRBV7-9
CDR3: ASSLTVDRVENTGELF; V: TRBV7-3
CDR3: ASSLGTGGNTGELF; V: TRBV5-1
CDR3: ASSEMDSSGANVLT; V: TRBV6-1
CDR3: ASSLEGTETYGYT; V: TRBV7-9
CDR3: ASSQQGYGYT; V: TRBV7-8
CDR3: ASSPNTGRNEKLF; V: TRBV18
CDR3: ASGGGTSGYNEQF; V: TRBV12-5
CDR3: ASSEGAGPHQPQH; V: TRBV6-1
CDR3: ASSVGTATGPQH; V: TRBV5-1
CDR3: ASSLFGRGYGYT; V: TRBV27
CDR3: ASSRSGTRNEKLF; V: TRBV7-6
CDR3: ASSRLGALYEQY; V: TRBV4-1
CDR3: ASSLGGFSTEAF; V: TRBV7-9
CDR3: ASSFAPGPPNNQPQH; V: TRBV11-3
CDR3: ASSLRGQRYEQY; V: TRBV28
CDR3: ASRYGRGYEQY; V: TRBV11-2
CDR3: ASSLLAGGRNEQF; V: TRBV5-4
CDR3: ASSLLDTYEQY; V: TRBV5-1
CDR3: ASSEASVRDNQPQH; V: TRBV2
CDR3: ASSSTLAGVRETQY; V: TRBV5-1
CDR3: ASSPGAGGVDGYT; V: TRBV7-8
CDR3: ASSPDRVKHGYT; V: TRBV10-1
CDR3: AWEARGYT; V: TRBV30
CDR3: ASRRQDVSPLH; V: TRBV4-1
CDR3: ASSFKGPYEQY; V: TRBV5-6
CDR3: ASSSRTVQETQY; V: TRBV7-8
CDR3: ASSEALGRGQPQH; V: TRBV2
CDR3: ASSPSPPGDTQY; V: TRBV9
CDR3: ASRPPGLAVSTDTQY; V: TRBV28
CDR3: ASSLGTSGSYEQY; V: TRBV5-1
CDR3: ASRVQGYNSPLH; V: TRBV2
CDR3: AWQAGTGVFGISNQPQH; V: TRBV30
CDR3: ASTHRRDETQY; V: TRBV2
CDR3: SVDGTSGRYQETQY; V: TRBV29-1
CDR3: ASSLQGPNYEQY; V: TRBV28
CDR3: ASRGGYSNQPQH; V: TRBV27
CDR3: ASSGRLAGRVDTQY; V: TRBV6-1